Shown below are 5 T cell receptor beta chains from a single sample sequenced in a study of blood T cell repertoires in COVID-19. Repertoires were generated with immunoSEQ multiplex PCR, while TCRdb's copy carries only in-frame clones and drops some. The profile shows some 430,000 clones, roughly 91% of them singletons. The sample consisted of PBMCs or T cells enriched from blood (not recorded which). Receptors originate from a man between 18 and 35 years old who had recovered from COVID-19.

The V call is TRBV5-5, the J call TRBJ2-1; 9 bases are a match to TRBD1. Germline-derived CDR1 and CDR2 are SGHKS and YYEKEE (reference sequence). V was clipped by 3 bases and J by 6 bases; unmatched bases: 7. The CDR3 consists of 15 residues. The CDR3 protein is CASSSGTGLVNEQFF. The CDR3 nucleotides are TGTGCCAGCAGCTCCGGGACAGGGTTGGTCAATGAGCAGTTCTTC.

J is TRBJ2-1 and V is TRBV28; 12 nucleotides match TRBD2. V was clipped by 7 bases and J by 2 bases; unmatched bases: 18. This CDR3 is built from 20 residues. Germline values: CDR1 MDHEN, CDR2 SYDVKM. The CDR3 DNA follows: TGTGCCAGCACATTTCCGGGACTAGCGGGTCCGTTAGGGACCTACAATGAGCAGTTCTTC. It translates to CASTFPGLAGPLGTYNEQFF.

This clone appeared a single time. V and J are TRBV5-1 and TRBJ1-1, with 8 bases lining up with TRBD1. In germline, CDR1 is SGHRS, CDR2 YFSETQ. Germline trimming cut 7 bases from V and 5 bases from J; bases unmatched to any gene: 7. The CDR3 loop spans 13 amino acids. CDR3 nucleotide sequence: TGCGCCAGCGGGCACAGGGACAGGACTGAAGCTTTCTTT. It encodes CASGHRDRTEAFF.

In nucleotides, the CDR3 is TGTGCCACCAGCAGAGGAGGGTCCAACTATGGCTACACCTTC. It specifies CATSRGGSNYGYTF. The chain recombines TRBV15 with TRBJ1-2; no definite D call. Deletions cut 1 base from V and 2 bases from J, with 8 bases between. The CDR3 is 14 amino acids. Germline values: CDR1 LNHNV, CDR2 YYDKDF (reference sequence). Full variable domain (remainder filled in from reference TRBV15 and TRBJ1-2): DAMVIQNPRYQVTQFGKPVTLSCSQTLNHNVMYWYQQKSSQAPKLLFHYYDKDFNNEADTPDNFQSRRPNTSFCFLDIRSPGLGDTAMYLCATSRGGSNYGYTFGSGTRLTVV.

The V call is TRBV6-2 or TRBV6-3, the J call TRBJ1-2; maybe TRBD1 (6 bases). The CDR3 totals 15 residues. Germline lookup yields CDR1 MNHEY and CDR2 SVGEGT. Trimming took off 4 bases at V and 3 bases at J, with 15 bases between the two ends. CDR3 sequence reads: CASSSNRDHDYGYTF. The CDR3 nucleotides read TGTGCCAGCAGTTCGAACAGGGACCACGACTATGGCTACACCTTC.